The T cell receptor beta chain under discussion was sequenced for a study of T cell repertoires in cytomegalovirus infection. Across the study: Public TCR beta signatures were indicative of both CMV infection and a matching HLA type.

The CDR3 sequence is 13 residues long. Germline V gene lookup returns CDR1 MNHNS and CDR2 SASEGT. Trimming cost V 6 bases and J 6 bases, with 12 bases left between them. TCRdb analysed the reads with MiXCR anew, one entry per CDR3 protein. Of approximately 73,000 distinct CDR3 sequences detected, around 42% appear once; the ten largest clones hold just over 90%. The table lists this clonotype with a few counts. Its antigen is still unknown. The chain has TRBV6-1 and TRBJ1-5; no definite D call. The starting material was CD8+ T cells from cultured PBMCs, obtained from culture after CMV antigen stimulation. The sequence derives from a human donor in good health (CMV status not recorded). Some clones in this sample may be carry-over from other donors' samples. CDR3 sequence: CASSPLNGQPQHF. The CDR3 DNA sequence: TGTGCCAGCAGCCCCCTAAATGGTCAGCCCCAGCATTTT.